These T cell receptor beta chains were read from a single sample in a study of CD4 T cells in relation to SARS-CoV-2 and coronaviruses. The assay was immunoSEQ multiplex PCR, and TCRdb's table has in-frame clones only and misses some. This sample has approximately 20,000 clones, with 70% to 90% found just once. These receptors lack a known antigen. The sample taken for sequencing was CD4+ T cells from PBMCs, cultured in vitro. The receptor set was obtained from a human donor in good health. The CDR3 runs from the conserved cysteine through the conserved F or W. A D gene is named only where the DNA matches it firmly. Clone sizes are given selectively: once, few, many, or a class where the clone is expanded.

TRBJ1-3	TRBV4-3	TRBD1	NA	17	CASSQDGPDRVVNTIYF	TGCGCCAGCAGCCAAGACGGTCCGGACAGGGTTGTAAACACCATATATTTT
TRBJ2-2	TRBV7-2	TRBD1	NA	15	CASREGQGATGELFF	TGTGCCAGCCGGGAGGGACAGGGGGCGACCGGGGAGCTGTTTTTT
TRBJ2-7	TRBV19	TRBD1	medium-sized	13	CASSPQGLDEQYF	TGTGCCAGTAGTCCACAGGGGCTGGACGAGCAGTACTTC
TRBJ1-6	TRBV10-1	NA	NA	17	CASSDPNPRTASSPLHF	TGCGCCAGCAGTGACCCAAACCCCCGGACAGCAAGTTCACCCCTCCACTTT
TRBJ2-1	TRBV3-1/TRBV3-2	NA	NA	15	CASRRTESYYNEQFF	TGTGCCAGCAGACGGACAGAATCTTACTACAATGAGCAGTTCTTC
TRBJ1-4	TRBV5-5	NA	NA	15	CASSPRTATNEKLFF	TGTGCCAGCAGCCCGAGGACGGCAACTAATGAAAAACTGTTTTTT
TRBJ2-1	TRBV4-1	NA	NA	18	CASSPRVGLTIPYNEQFF	TGCGCCAGCAGCCCCCGCGTCGGACTCACCATCCCCTACAATGAGCAGTTCTTC
TRBJ1-2	TRBV3-1/TRBV3-2	NA	few	13	CASSPQATGSYTF	TGTGCCAGCAGCCCTCAGGCCACAGGGAGCTACACCTTC
TRBJ2-3	TRBV27	TRBD1	NA	18	CASSLGTVRTRSTDTQYF	TGTGCCAGCAGTCTAGGGACAGTGAGGACCCGGAGCACAGATACGCAGTATTTT
TRBJ2-3	TRBV7-8	NA	NA	17	CASSLGVGEGWTDTQYF	TGTGCCAGCAGCTTAGGAGTGGGAGAGGGTTGGACAGATACGCAGTATTTT
TRBJ1-5	TRBV19	NA	NA	14	CASSNGQLNQPQHF	TGTGCCAGTAGTAATGGCCAACTCAATCAGCCCCAGCATTTT
TRBJ2-7	TRBV4-1	TRBD1	NA	15	CASSYLTGFSYEQYF	TGCGCCAGCAGCTACCTGACAGGGTTTTCGTACGAGCAGTACTTC
TRBJ2-7	TRBV9	TRBD2	few	13	CASRGTTNYEQYF	TGTGCCAGCAGAGGGACTACCAACTACGAGCAGTACTTC
TRBJ1-4	TRBV24-1	NA	NA	14	CATSVGQGREKLFF	TGTGCCACCAGTGTTGGGCAGGGGCGGGAAAAACTGTTTTTT
TRBJ2-7	TRBV29-1	TRBD2	NA	15	CSVARLAGEEDEQYF	TGCAGCGTCGCTAGACTAGCGGGAGAAGAGGACGAGCAGTACTTC
TRBJ2-2	TRBV6-5	NA	NA	14	CASSYETYTGELFF	TGTGCCAGCAGTTACGAGACTTATACCGGGGAGCTGTTTTTT
TRBJ2-2	TRBV5-1	NA	NA	13	CASRRDSTGELFF	TGCGCCAGCAGGCGAGACAGCACCGGGGAGCTGTTTTTT
TRBJ1-5	TRBV19	TRBD1	NA	17	CASSLRDRGRGNQPQHF	TGTGCCAGTAGTTTACGGGACAGGGGGCGAGGCAATCAGCCCCAGCATTTT
TRBJ2-3	TRBV30	TRBD2	NA	16	CAWSPGTSGRGDTQYF	TGTGCCTGGAGCCCCGGGACTAGCGGGAGGGGAGATACGCAGTATTTT
TRBJ1-5	TRBV11-2	NA	NA	16	CASSSDSPYSNQPQHF	TGTGCCAGCAGCTCGGACAGCCCTTATAGCAATCAGCCCCAGCATTTT
TRBJ1-2	TRBV6-5	TRBD1	few	15	CASSYSRDRADGYTF	TGTGCCAGCAGTTACTCCCGGGACAGGGCCGATGGCTACACCTTC
TRBJ2-7	TRBV4-3	NA	NA	16	CASSQDVRSRTYEQYF	TGCGCCAGCAGCCAAGATGTCCGGAGTAGGACCTACGAGCAGTACTTC